Shown below are 32 T cell receptor beta chains from a single sample sequenced in a study of human T cells and chemical hapten exposure. Each CDR3 protein gets one entry after TCRdb re-called the RACE reads with MiXCR. The data hold some 110,000 distinct CDR3 sequences, with over 9% observed a single time. Time point described: patch test 3, about 24 weeks after DPC sensitization. Specified treatment: therapeutic diphenylcyclopropenone sensitization with weekly scalp DPC. The input for sequencing was whole blood, taken in connection with sensitization to the hapten diphenylcyclopropenone (DPC). Every receptor here comes from a woman in her fifties or sixties with alopecia areata. Some clones in this sample may be carry-over from other donors' samples.

The V and J genes are TRBV1 and TRBJ1-1; the D call in the table, TRBD1, was not verified against the DNA. TRBV1 has pseudogene status. The CDR3 is 14 amino acids. CDR3 amino acids: CTSSQDRENTEAFF. The CDR3 DNA reads as TGCACCAGCAGCCAAGACAGGGAGAACACTGAAGCTTTCTTT.

This clonotype was recorded a few times. V gene TRBV7-9 combines with J gene TRBJ2-7, with D tentatively TRBD1 or TRBD2 (6 bases each). This CDR3 is 14 amino acids long. Germline V gives CDR1 SEHNR, CDR2 FQNEAQ (reference sequence). The V end lost 5 bases, the J end lost 4 bases, and 15 bases lay between the germline ends. CDR3 amino acids: CASSVGGGTYEQYF. The CDR3, as DNA: TGTGCCAGCAGCGTTGGAGGGGGAACTTACGAGCAGTACTTC.

The rearrangement uses TRBV12-3 or TRBV12-4 and TRBJ2-1, with D possibly being TRBD1 or TRBD2 (5 bases each). The CDR3 length is 14 residues. V lost 6 bases, J lost 7 bases, and 16 bases lay in between. The CDR3 DNA reads as TGTGCCAGCAGGGGGCTAGGGGAGCGGAATGAGCAGTTCTTC. It encodes CASRGLGERNEQFF.

The sample holds a few counts of this clonotype. J is TRBJ2-3 and V is TRBV27; 7 bases fit TRBD2. The CDR3 runs to 14 residues. The V segment lost 4 bases and the J segment 4 bases; nucleotides outside the gene matches: 5. Looked up from germline, CDR1 is MNHEY and CDR2 is SMNVEV (reference sequence). CDR3 bases: TGTGCCAGCAGTTCACGGGAGGAGGCAGATACGCAGTATTTT. Translating it yields CASSSREEADTQYF.

The chain has TRBV29-1 and TRBJ2-5, with D possibly called TRBD1 or TRBD2 (5 bases each). This CDR3 contains 11 residues. Trimming left V 4 bases short and J 5 bases short, with 8 bases between. In germline, CDR1 is SQVTM, CDR2 ANQGSEA. CDR3 DNA: TGCAGCGTTGTCGAGGGGGAGACCCAGTACTTC. Its translation: CSVVEGETQYF.

J is TRBJ2-5 and V is TRBV19, with 10 bases lining up with TRBD2. The junction had 11 bases not matched to a gene; V was cut back by 3 bases and J by 4 bases. CDR1 is LNHDA, CDR2 SQIVND, per germline (reference sequence). This CDR3 region has 17 residues. CDR3 in DNA: TGTGCCAGTAGTATTATCTCTAGCGGGAGTTTCGGAGAGACCCAGTACTTC. It codes for CASSIISSGSFGETQYF.

This clonotype was counted a few times. The chain has TRBV12-3 or TRBV12-4 and TRBJ1-5; D perhaps matches TRBD1 (5 bases). The CDR3 has 17 amino acids. The germline V and J ends were trimmed by 6 bases and 0 bases, with 18 bases remaining between them. The CDR3 DNA sequence: TGTGCCAGCAGCCCCGGGGTCGGGGCGAATAGCAATCAGCCCCAGCATTTT. It is translated as CASSPGVGANSNQPQHF.

The rearrangement uses TRBV5-1 and TRBJ2-1, with 11 bases matching TRBD1. CDR1 SGHRS and CDR2 YFSETQ come from the germline V gene. Unmatched junction bases numbered 5, after V lost 3 bases and J lost 6 bases. CDR3 size: 15 residues. The CDR3 nucleotides read TGCGCCAGCAGCTACGGGACAGGGGGACTCAATGAGCAGTTCTTC. This translates into CASSYGTGGLNEQFF.

The chain links TRBV4-1 to TRBJ1-3, with D possibly being TRBD1 (5 bases). Germline V gene lookup returns CDR1 MGHRA and CDR2 YSYEKL. The length of the CDR3 is 16 residues. The V and J ends lost 1 base and 5 bases respectively, with 15 bases between them. CDR3: CASSQVLRDRRNTIYF. As DNA, the CDR3 is TGCGCCAGCAGCCAAGTCCTCCGGGACCGAAGAAACACCATATATTTT.

This clonotype came up a few times. The chain couples TRBV3-1 to TRBJ1-1; tentative D call: TRBD1 (6 bases). V was cut by 0 bases and J by 4 bases, with 9 bases left in between. Germline values: CDR1 LGHDT, CDR2 YNNKEL (reference sequence). This CDR3 is built from 14 residues. CDR3 sequence reads: CASSQDQGSTEAFF. The CDR3, as DNA: TGTGCCAGCAGCCAAGATCAGGGGAGCACTGAAGCTTTCTTT.

The V and J genes are TRBV6-2 or TRBV6-3 and TRBJ2-6; TRBD2 might be the D (6 bases). Trimming left V 2 bases short and J 0 bases short, with 23 bases between. Germline V lookup: CDR1 MNHEY, CDR2 SVGEGT. The CDR3 is 21 residues long. The CDR3 region has the DNA TGTGCCAGCAGTTACCTCACCGAGCTGTGGACTACAATCTCTGGGGCCAACGTCCTGACTTTC. This encodes CASSYLTELWTTISGANVLTF.

The chain combines TRBV29-1 with TRBJ2-1; D perhaps matches TRBD1 (6 bases). Germline CDR1 and CDR2: SQVTM and ANQGSEA. The V gene lost 7 bases and the J gene lost 7 bases, with 17 bases spanning the gap. The CDR3 extends over 13 amino acids. The CDR3 DNA follows: TGCAGCGCCGAACCCGGTACAGGGAATGAGCAGTTCTTC. This sequence encodes CSAEPGTGNEQFF.

The V gene is TRBV12-3 or TRBV12-4, the J gene TRBJ1-1; D is ambiguous. CDR3 length equals 9 residues. V lost 7 bases to trimming and J lost 13 bases, with 10 bases between them. CDR3 coding DNA: TGTGCCAGCAACCCCGGCAGTTTCTTT. As protein: CASNPGSFF.

CDR3 residues: CSGGREGNQPQHF. The CDR3 nucleotides read TGCAGCGGGGGCAGGGAGGGCAATCAGCCCCAGCATTTT. The chain couples TRBV29-1 to TRBJ1-5, with D tentatively TRBD1 (5 bases). The germline gives CDR1 SQVTM, CDR2 ANQGSEA. The germline V and J ends were trimmed by 7 bases and 2 bases, with 12 bases remaining between them. This CDR3 is 13 amino acids long.

The chain has TRBV7-9 and TRBJ1-4; 9 bases match TRBD1. Germline V gene sequence: CDR1 SEHNR, CDR2 FQNEAQ (reference sequence). The CDR3 is 18 residues long. V gave up 5 bases and J gave up 4 bases; unmatched junction bases: 14. The CDR3 bases are TGTGCCAGCAGCCGAAACAGGGGGCATTCAGACCTTAATGAAAAACTGTTTTTT. Protein sequence: CASSRNRGHSDLNEKLFF.

This clonotype has ten or more counts. This rearrangement joins TRBV29-1 to TRBJ2-1; 7 positions match TRBD2. Germline lookup yields CDR1 SQVTM and CDR2 ANQGSEA. This CDR3 has 15 residues. V gave up 5 bases and J gave up 8 bases; unmatched junction bases: 15. CDR3 sequence (DNA): TGCAGCGTTATAACGCAGGCGGGAGTTACAGATGAGCAGTTCTTC. Protein product: CSVITQAGVTDEQFF.

This sequence joins TRBV20-1 and TRBJ2-7, with a possible D match to TRBD1 (6 bases). This CDR3 is 11 amino acids long. V lost 4 bases to trimming and J lost 4 bases, with 8 bases between them. CDR1 and CDR2 from the germline V gene are DFQATT and SNEGSKA (reference sequence). The CDR3, as DNA: TGCAGTGCTAAAGGGGGATACGAGCAGTACTTC. Its protein is CSAKGGYEQYF.

This clonotype was detected a few times. The rearrangement links TRBV2 to TRBJ1-1; D not resolved. The germline CDR1 and CDR2 sequences are SNHLY and FYNNEI. V was shortened by 2 bases and J by 1 base, with 5 bases between the two germline ends. The CDR3 has 13 residues. This CDR3 reads CASSEQTNTEAFF. The DNA of the CDR3 is TGTGCCAGCAGTGAACAAACGAACACTGAAGCTTTCTTT. The variable domain in full, with the rest retrieved from reference TRBV2 and TRBJ1-1, is EPEVTQTPSHQVTQMGQEVILRCVPISNHLYFYWYRQILGQKVEFLVSFYNNEISEKSEIFDDQFSVERPDGSNFTLKIRSTKLEDSAMYFCASSEQTNTEAFFGQGTRLTVV.

This chain connects TRBV12-3 or TRBV12-4 to TRBJ2-2; TRBD2 is a possible D gene (6 bases). This CDR3 is 14 amino acids long. V lost 3 bases and J 1 base, leaving 6 bases between the germline ends. The CDR3 bases are TGTGCCAGCAGTTTGACTAGGAACACCGGGGAGCTGTTTTTT. Protein sequence: CASSLTRNTGELFF.

In this sample, this clonotype turned up many times. V and J are TRBV27 and TRBJ2-7; D ambiguous. The CDR3 has 13 amino acids. Between the trimmed V and J ends, which lost 8 bases and 2 bases, there was a span of 13 bases. CDR1 MNHEY and CDR2 SMNVEV come from the germline V gene (reference sequence). The CDR3 reads CASGPERTYEQYF. In DNA form, the CDR3 reads TGTGCCAGCGGCCCGGAGAGAACCTACGAGCAGTACTTC.

This clonotype has a handful of counts. The chain is built from TRBV4-1 and TRBJ2-7, with no clear D. V was shortened by 2 bases and J by 3 bases, with 17 bases between the two germline ends. There are 16 residues in the CDR3. The germline CDR1 and CDR2 sequences are MGHRA and YSYEKL. The CDR3 coding sequence is TGCGCCAGCAGCCAACGGGCGCAATCTGCCGTCTACGAGCAGTACTTC. It yields the protein CASSQRAQSAVYEQYF.

The table lists this clonotype with a few counts. This chain uses TRBV7-2 with TRBJ2-5, with 9 bases that match TRBD2. Trimming removed 5 bases from V and 5 bases from J; junction bases left unmatched: 9. The CDR3 is made up of 15 amino acids. Germline CDR1 reads SGHTA; CDR2 reads FQGNSA. CDR3 protein: CASSPPGLALETQYF. In DNA form, the CDR3 reads TGTGCCAGCAGCCCACCGGGACTAGCATTGGAGACCCAGTACTTC.

This clonotype was observed many times. V and J are TRBV7-9 and TRBJ2-1, with 11 bases lining up with TRBD2. After removal of 1 base from V and 5 bases from J, the junction contained 1 base not matched to a gene. This CDR3 is 15 amino acids long. Germline V gives CDR1 SEHNR, CDR2 FQNEAQ (reference sequence). The CDR3 region has the DNA TGTGCCAGCAGCTTAGGACTAGCGGGACACAATGAGCAGTTCTTC. Amino acid sequence: CASSLGLAGHNEQFF.

The rearrangement uses TRBV2 and TRBJ1-2; D not certain. V was shortened by 6 bases and J by 6 bases, with 17 bases between the two germline ends. CDR3 length: 14 amino acids. CDR1 is SNHLY and CDR2 is FYNNEI in the germline V gene. The CDR3 sequence: CASRARTDSHGYTF. DNA for the CDR3: TGTGCCAGCAGAGCACGGACGGACTCACATGGCTACACCTTC.

The genes are TRBV29-1 and TRBJ2-1; D may be TRBD2 (5 bases). Germline CDR1 SQVTM, CDR2 ANQGSEA. This CDR3 comprises 14 residues. V lost 3 bases to trimming and J lost 0 bases, with 9 bases between them. CDR3 sequence reads: CSVDGGSSYNEQFF. CDR3 nucleotides: TGCAGCGTTGATGGCGGGTCCTCCTACAATGAGCAGTTCTTC.

V and J are TRBV18 and TRBJ2-7; TRBD1 matches at 7 bases. Germline CDR1 and CDR2: KGHSH and LQKENI. V shed 4 bases and J 5 bases; nucleotides not matched to a gene: 5. This CDR3 has 13 residues. The CDR3 nucleotides are TGTGCCAGCTCACTAAATACAGGGGACGAGCAGTACTTC. It is translated as CASSLNTGDEQYF.

This chain joins TRBV10-3 and TRBJ1-1; 9 bases line up with TRBD1. V shed 5 bases, J shed 5 bases, and the junction held 3 bases outside the gene matches. The CDR3 runs to 13 residues. CDR1 and CDR2 (germline): ENHRY, SYGVKD. The CDR3 spells CAISSDRGTEAFF. The CDR3 coding sequence is TGTGCCATCAGTTCGGACAGGGGAACTGAAGCTTTCTTT.

The table lists this clonotype with a few counts. This chain connects TRBV20-1 to TRBJ1-1, with a possible D match to TRBD1 (5 bases). V lost 6 bases, J lost 0 bases, and 17 bases lay in between. There are 15 residues in the CDR3. From germline, CDR1 is DFQATT and CDR2 SNEGSKA (reference sequence). In nucleotides, the CDR3 is TGCAGTGCCCCCCGTCCAGGGACCATGAACACTGAAGCTTTCTTT. Protein: CSAPRPGTMNTEAFF.

The CDR3 here is CASQRDSSYNEQFF. As DNA, the CDR3 is TGCGCCAGCCAACGGGATAGCTCCTACAATGAGCAGTTCTTC. This chain joins TRBV5-1 and TRBJ2-1; a possible D gene is TRBD2 (5 bases). This CDR3 has 14 amino acids. Deletions cut 7 bases from V and 0 bases from J, with 11 bases between. The V gene's germline CDR1 is SGHRS and CDR2 YFSETQ.

The chain is built from TRBV28 and TRBJ2-2; D is possibly TRBD1 (5 bases). The CDR3 sequence is 14 residues long. Trimming left V 3 bases short and J 6 bases short, with 11 bases between. Germline V gene sequence: CDR1 MDHEN, CDR2 SYDVKM. The CDR3 DNA reads as TGTGCCAGCAGTTTGGACACCCAAGCCGGGGAGCTGTTTTTT. Translating gives CASSLDTQAGELFF.

This rearrangement joins TRBV20-1 to TRBJ1-6, with 9 bases matching TRBD1. Trimming removed 0 bases from V and 0 bases from J; junction bases left unmatched: 3. The CDR3 is 17 amino acids. Germline CDR1 and CDR2: DFQATT and SNEGSKA (reference sequence). The CDR3 nucleotides are TGCAGTGCTAGAGAGGGACAGGGAAGCTCCTATAATTCACCCCTCCACTTT. Translation: CSAREGQGSSYNSPLHF.

The chain links TRBV28 to TRBJ2-3; no definite D call. Trimming cost V 7 bases and J 0 bases, with 17 bases left between them. Germline V gene lookup returns CDR1 MDHEN and CDR2 SYDVKM. This CDR3 has 16 amino acids. CDR3: CASTPAPTSSTDTQYF. Here the CDR3 DNA reads TGTGCCAGCACCCCCGCCCCCACTTCTAGCACAGATACGCAGTATTTT.